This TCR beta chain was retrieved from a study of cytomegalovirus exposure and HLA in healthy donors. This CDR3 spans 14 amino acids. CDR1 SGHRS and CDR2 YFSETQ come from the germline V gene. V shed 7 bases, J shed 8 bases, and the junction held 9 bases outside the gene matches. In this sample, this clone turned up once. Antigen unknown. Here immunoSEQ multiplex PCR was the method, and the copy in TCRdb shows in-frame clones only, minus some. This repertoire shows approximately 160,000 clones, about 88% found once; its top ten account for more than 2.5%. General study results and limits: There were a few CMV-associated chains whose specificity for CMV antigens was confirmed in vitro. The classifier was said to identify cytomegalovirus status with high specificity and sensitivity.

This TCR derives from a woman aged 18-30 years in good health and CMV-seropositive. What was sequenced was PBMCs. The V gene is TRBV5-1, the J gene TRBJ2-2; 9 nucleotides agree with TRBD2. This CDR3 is CASSLLAGRGELFF. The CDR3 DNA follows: TGCGCCAGCTCCCTTCTAGCGGGACGGGGGGAGCTGTTTTTT.